Presented here are 13 T cell receptor beta chains from one specimen sequenced in a study of Ad26.COV2.S vaccination and SARS-CoV-2 variants. Generated by immunoSEQ multiplex PCR, the TCRdb table keeps only in-frame clones and is missing some. There are about 320,000 clones in the sample; about 86% occur only once, and 1.9% lies in the top ten. Indicated treatment: roughly 18 received Ad26.COV2.S at low or high dose, single or two shots; 5 received placebo; per-sample allocation not given. Following the first vaccine or placebo injection, samples were taken on day 63. Sequencing used peripheral blood, obtained in a trial of Ad26.COV2.S vaccine versus placebo. These receptors all stem from a person between 18 and 59 years old who received the Ad26.COV2.S COVID-19 vaccine or a placebo.

In the case of this clone: This sample also contains other DNA sequences that code for the same CDR3. The rearrangement links TRBV5-1 to TRBJ1-5; D might be TRBD1 (6 bases). CDR1 and CDR2 from the germline V gene are SGHRS and YFSETQ. The CDR3 totals 14 residues. The V gene lost 2 bases and the J gene lost 4 bases, with 10 bases spanning the gap. The CDR3 coding sequence is TGCGCCAGCAGCTTACAGGGTGGGAATCAGCCCCAGCATTTT. Protein product: CASSLQGGNQPQHF.

The chain links TRBV30 to TRBJ2-2; D is possibly TRBD2 (6 bases). V was trimmed by 4 bases and J by 4 bases, leaving 13 bases between them. This CDR3 is built from 14 residues. Germline CDR1 GTSNPN, CDR2 SVGIG (reference sequence). The CDR3 spells CAWTLGGSTGELFF. CDR3 bases: TGTGCCTGGACATTAGGAGGGTCCACCGGGGAGCTGTTTTTT.

The rearrangement links TRBV5-4 to TRBJ2-7; D possibly corresponds to TRBD2 (6 bases). Trimming pared 4 bases from V and 4 bases from J, leaving 18 bases between. The germline gives CDR1 SGHNT, CDR2 YYREEE (reference sequence). The CDR3 contains 15 residues. CDR3 coding DNA: TGTGCCAGCAGCATCAAAGGTCGGGGGAATTACGAGCAGTACTTC. The encoded protein is CASSIKGRGNYEQYF.

This chain connects TRBV27 to TRBJ1-5, with D perhaps TRBD1 (5 bases). The germline CDR1 and CDR2 sequences are MNHEY and SMNVEV (reference sequence). The CDR3 has 15 amino acids. V was trimmed by 5 bases and J by 7 bases, leaving 18 bases between them. CDR3 nucleotides: TGTGCCAGCAGTCCGAGATTGACAGCAGGGCAGCCCCAGCATTTT. Protein: CASSPRLTAGQPQHF.

The chain combines TRBV5-6 with TRBJ2-5; TRBD1 matches at 7 bases. The J segment lost 2 bases and the V segment lost 3 bases, leaving 4 bases of the junction unmatched. This CDR3 comprises 14 residues. Germline CDR1 and CDR2: SGHDT and YYEEEE. The CDR3, as DNA: TGTGCCAGCAGCTGGACAGGCCCTCAAGAGACCCAGTACTTC. Protein sequence: CASSWTGPQETQYF.

This clone came up a few times. This chain connects TRBV7-2 to TRBJ1-4; D unclear. The CDR3 totals 14 residues. CDR1 and CDR2 (germline): SGHTA, FQGNSA. Trimming pared 2 bases from V and 4 bases from J, leaving 8 bases between. The CDR3 loop reads CASSLLGNNEKLFF. CDR3 nucleotide sequence: TGTGCCAGCAGCTTACTGGGGAATAATGAAAAACTGTTTTTT. The full variable domain, completed using reference TRBV7-2 and TRBJ1-4, is GAGVSQSPSNKVTEKGKDVELRCDPISGHTALYWYRQSLGQGLEFLIYFQGNSAPDKSGLPSDRFSAERTGGSVSTLTIQRTQQEDSAVYLCASSLLGNNEKLFFGSGTQLSVL.

This chain links TRBV5-4 with TRBJ2-1; tentative D call: TRBD2 (5 bases). The CDR3 runs 16 residues. CDR1 and CDR2 from the germline V gene are SGHNT and YYREEE (reference sequence). V lost 4 bases, J lost 0 bases, and 14 bases lay in between. The CDR3 region has the DNA TGTGCCAGCAGCGCTTCTAGCTCCTCCTCCTACAATGAGCAGTTCTTC. This translates into CASSASSSSSYNEQFF.

The V call is TRBV19, the J call TRBJ2-3, with D perhaps matching TRBD2 (6 bases). The CDR3 runs 13 residues. The germline V gene has CDR1 LNHDA and CDR2 SQIVND (reference sequence). Deletions cut 5 bases from V and 7 bases from J, with 13 bases between. The CDR3 loop is CASSDTGTHTQYF. DNA of the CDR3: TGTGCCAGTAGTGATACCGGGACTCATACGCAGTATTTT.

The V gene is TRBV28, the J gene TRBJ1-5, with TRBD1 as a possible D gene (5 bases). V lost 7 bases, J lost 7 bases, and 20 bases lay in between. Germline assignment: CDR1 MDHEN and CDR2 SYDVKM. The CDR3 has 15 amino acids. The CDR3 nucleotides read TGTGCCAGCATCCCCAAGTTGGACAACCGGCAGCCCCAGCATTTT. Its translation is CASIPKLDNRQPQHF.

V is TRBV18 and J is TRBJ2-2, with D perhaps assigned TRBD1 or TRBD2 (5 bases each). CDR1 is KGHSH and CDR2 is LQKENI in the germline V gene. V lost 3 bases and J 0 bases, leaving 11 bases between the germline ends. This CDR3 is 16 amino acids long. For the CDR3, the DNA is TGTGCCAGCTCACCCACGGGACCTTCGAACACCGGGGAGCTGTTTTTT. Its protein product is CASSPTGPSNTGELFF.

The chain links TRBV6-1 to TRBJ2-7, with TRBD2 identical over 7 bases. From germline, CDR1 is MNHNS and CDR2 SASEGT. The CDR3 runs 14 residues. With V trimmed by 1 base and J by 4 bases, 4 bases remained unmatched. The CDR3 spells CASSEGGGWYEQYF. The DNA for the CDR3 is TGTGCCAGCAGTGAAGGCGGGGGTTGGTACGAGCAGTACTTC.

There are a few counts of this clone. The chain couples TRBV6-6 to TRBJ1-1; D possibly corresponds to TRBD1 (5 bases). CDR3 length: 13 amino acids. CDR1 is MNHNY and CDR2 is SVGAGI in the germline V gene (reference sequence). V gave up 5 bases and J gave up 8 bases, with 15 bases separating them. CDR3 nucleotide sequence: TGTGCCAGCAGTACACGGTTGGGGGGAGAAGCTTTCTTT. The encoded protein is CASSTRLGGEAFF.

This rearrangement joins TRBV10-3 to TRBJ2-3; TRBD1 matches at 7 bases. Germline V gives CDR1 ENHRY, CDR2 SYGVKD. There are 15 residues in the CDR3. Trimming at V came to 7 bases and at J to 2 bases, leaving 9 bases not matched to a gene. The CDR3 reads CAITGEGANTDTQYF. CDR3 nucleotide sequence: TGTGCCATCACTGGTGAGGGGGCGAACACAGATACGCAGTATTTT.